This is a list of T cell receptor beta chains from one sample in a study of blood T cell repertoires in COVID-19. The data were produced by immunoSEQ multiplex PCR, yet TCRdb's version contains in-frame clones alone and is incomplete. Of about 260,000 clones listed, about 87% are singletons. The sequenced material came from PBMCs or T cells enriched from blood (not recorded which). These receptors were obtained from a man aged 45-60 years who had been exposed to COVID-19. Both conserved end residues are part of each CDR3. Fields, in order: D gene, J gene, V gene, CDR3 length, clone size, CDR3 DNA, CDR3 protein. A D gene is named only where the DNA matches it firmly. Not every row has a clone size; where given, it reads once, few, many or a size class.

D: -; J: TRBJ1-3; V: TRBV18; length: 16; size: -; DNA: TGTGCCAGCTCACCACGGAGGGCTAACTCTGGAAACACCATATATTTT; CDR3: CASSPRRANSGNTIYF
D: TRBD1; J: TRBJ2-2; V: TRBV29-1; length: 16; size: -; DNA: TGCAGCGTCCACTCCCCCGGGACAGTGAACACCGGGGAGCTGTTTTTT; CDR3: CSVHSPGTVNTGELFF
D: -; J: TRBJ1-5; V: TRBV3-1/TRBV3-2; length: 17; size: -; DNA: TGTGCCAGCAGCCAAGATCCCAGGGATGGGAGCAATCAGCCCCAGCATTTT; CDR3: CASSQDPRDGSNQPQHF
D: TRBD1; J: TRBJ1-4; V: TRBV28; length: 15; size: -; DNA: TGTGCCAGCAGTTTAAGGGACAGGGGGAATGAAAAACTGTTTTTT; CDR3: CASSLRDRGNEKLFF
D: TRBD1; J: TRBJ1-1; V: TRBV3-1/TRBV3-2; length: 14; size: -; DNA: TGTGCCAGCAGCCACCAGGACAGGGGCACTGAAGCTTTCTTT; CDR3: CASSHQDRGTEAFF
D: -; J: TRBJ1-2; V: TRBV2; length: 14; size: -; DNA: TGTGCCAGCAGTCCGACGCGGGGGGGCTATGGCTACACCTTC; CDR3: CASSPTRGGYGYTF
D: TRBD1; J: TRBJ1-1; V: TRBV2; length: 14; size: -; DNA: TGTGCCAGCAGTGAGGTGACAGGGTACACTGAAGCTTTCTTT; CDR3: CASSEVTGYTEAFF
D: -; J: TRBJ1-1; V: TRBV21-1; length: 14; size: -; DNA: TGTGCCAGCAGGGACAGGGAGATGAACACTGAAGCTTTCTTT; CDR3: CASRDREMNTEAFF
D: TRBD1; J: TRBJ2-3; V: TRBV5-4; length: 15; size: once; DNA: TGTGCCAGCAGCCACCGGGACAGTCGCACAGATACGCAGTATTTT; CDR3: CASSHRDSRTDTQYF
D: -; J: TRBJ2-7; V: TRBV6-5; length: 14; size: -; DNA: TGTGCCAGCAGAACGACAGGGAGGTCTGACGAGCAGTACTTC; CDR3: CASRTTGRSDEQYF
D: -; J: TRBJ2-3; V: TRBV10-3; length: 20; size: -; DNA: TGTGCCATCAGTGATGTACGATCATCGGGGGAAGCGGCTGACACAGATACGCAGTATTTT; CDR3: CAISDVRSSGEAADTDTQYF
D: TRBD2; J: TRBJ2-3; V: TRBV29-1; length: 13; size: -; DNA: TGCAGCGCCGGGACTAGCGGAGGGGATACGCAGTATTTT; CDR3: CSAGTSGGDTQYF
D: TRBD2; J: TRBJ2-2; V: TRBV18; length: 17; size: -; DNA: TGTGCCAGCTCACCCGGGAGGGCCTCCCATGACACCGGGGAGCTGTTTTTT; CDR3: CASSPGRASHDTGELFF
D: TRBD2; J: TRBJ2-1; V: TRBV4-1; length: 16; size: -; DNA: TGCGCCAGCAGCCAAGATTTCGGGACTAGTAGTTATGAGCAGTTCTTC; CDR3: CASSQDFGTSSYEQFF
D: -; J: TRBJ1-1; V: TRBV14; length: 18; size: -; DNA: TGTGCCAGCAGCCAAGAGAAGGACAGACATTCACTGAACACTGAAGCTTTCTTT; CDR3: CASSQEKDRHSLNTEAFF
D: -; J: TRBJ1-4; V: TRBV2; length: 11; size: -; DNA: TGTGCCAGCAGAGCGTATCCTAAACTGTTTTTT; CDR3: CASRAYPKLFF
D: TRBD2; J: TRBJ2-3; V: TRBV27; length: 14; size: -; DNA: TGTGCCAGCAGTTTAGGGACTAGCGGGGTAACGCAGTATTTT; CDR3: CASSLGTSGVTQYF
D: TRBD1; J: TRBJ2-6; V: TRBV7-7; length: 17; size: -; DNA: TGTGCTAGCAGCTTAGGTACAGGGGGCTCTGGGGCCAACGTCCTGACTTTC; CDR3: CASSLGTGGSGANVLTF
D: TRBD1; J: TRBJ1-5; V: TRBV5-1; length: 15; size: -; DNA: TGCGCCAGCAGCTCGACAGGGAGCGGCAATCAGCCCCAGCATTTT; CDR3: CASSSTGSGNQPQHF
D: -; J: TRBJ2-5; V: TRBV7-9; length: 15; size: -; DNA: TGTGCCAGCAGCTTAGGGGCTACCTACCAAGAGACCCAGTACTTC; CDR3: CASSLGATYQETQYF
D: TRBD1; J: TRBJ1-5; V: TRBV29-1; length: 14; size: once; DNA: TGCAGCGTCGCCGGGACAGAATTTAATCAGCCCCAGCATTTT; CDR3: CSVAGTEFNQPQHF
D: -; J: TRBJ1-3; V: TRBV28; length: 14; size: -; DNA: TGTGCCAGCACCTTGACAGGTGGGGGAAACACCATATATTTT; CDR3: CASTLTGGGNTIYF
D: -; J: TRBJ2-1; V: TRBV24-1; length: 15; size: -; DNA: TGTGCCACCAGTGATCCGCGGGACCCCCGTCTTGAGCAGTTCTTC; CDR3: CATSDPRDPRLEQFF
D: -; J: TRBJ1-2; V: TRBV9; length: 13; size: -; DNA: TGTGCCAGCAGCGTTTCAGGGTACTATGGCTACACCTTC; CDR3: CASSVSGYYGYTF
D: -; J: TRBJ1-1; V: TRBV10-3; length: 15; size: -; DNA: TGTGCCATCAGTGACCGACAGAGAGGAGAGACTGAAGCTTTCTTT; CDR3: CAISDRQRGETEAFF
D: TRBD1; J: TRBJ1-4; V: TRBV19; length: 18; size: once; DNA: TGTGCCAGTAGTATAGATCGGGACAGGGGAATCAGATGCGAAAAACTGTTTTTT; CDR3: CASSIDRDRGIRCEKLFF
D: -; J: TRBJ1-2; V: TRBV5-1; length: 13; size: -; DNA: TGCGCCAGCAGCTTGGTACAGGGCTCTGGCTACACCTTC; CDR3: CASSLVQGSGYTF
D: -; J: TRBJ1-1; V: TRBV5-6; length: 14; size: -; DNA: TGTGCCAGCAGCTTGGACAGGAGATACACTGAAGCTTTCTTT; CDR3: CASSLDRRYTEAFF
D: TRBD1; J: TRBJ1-1; V: TRBV12-3/TRBV12-4; length: 13; size: -; DNA: TGTGCCAACGGGGACAGGCCGAACACTGAAGCTTTCTTT; CDR3: CANGDRPNTEAFF
D: -; J: TRBJ2-5; V: TRBV24-1; length: 13; size: -; DNA: TGTGCCACCAGTACTCCAGGGTTGGAGACCCAGTACTTC; CDR3: CATSTPGLETQYF
D: -; J: TRBJ2-4; V: TRBV7-9; length: 15; size: once; DNA: TGTGCCAGCAGCTTAGCTGGCTGGGCCAAAAACATTCAGTACTTC; CDR3: CASSLAGWAKNIQYF
D: -; J: TRBJ1-6; V: TRBV30; length: 13; size: -; DNA: TGTGCCTGGAGCAAGCTTTATAATTCACCCCTCCACTTT; CDR3: CAWSKLYNSPLHF
D: -; J: TRBJ1-5; V: TRBV2; length: 15; size: -; DNA: TGTGCCAGCAGTCGGGACACTCTTAGCAATCAGCCCCAGCATTTT; CDR3: CASSRDTLSNQPQHF
D: -; J: TRBJ1-3; V: TRBV7-9; length: 13; size: -; DNA: TGTGCCAGCAGCCCACGGAGAGGAAACACCATATATTTT; CDR3: CASSPRRGNTIYF
D: TRBD1; J: TRBJ1-1; V: TRBV11-2; length: 14; size: few; DNA: TGTGCCAGCAGCTCCCCGACAGGGCGAACTGAAGCTTTCTTT; CDR3: CASSSPTGRTEAFF
D: TRBD1; J: TRBJ1-3; V: TRBV18; length: 14; size: once; DNA: TGTGCCAGCTCACGACAGGGTGCTGGAAACACCATATATTTT; CDR3: CASSRQGAGNTIYF
D: TRBD1; J: TRBJ1-2; V: TRBV19; length: 14; size: -; DNA: TGTGCCAGTAGTGTCAAACAGGGGGCCTATGGCTACACCTTC; CDR3: CASSVKQGAYGYTF
D: TRBD2; J: TRBJ2-1; V: TRBV29-1; length: 14; size: -; DNA: TGCAGCGTTCGACCCGGGACTAGGAGTTATGAGCAGTTCTTC; CDR3: CSVRPGTRSYEQFF
D: TRBD2; J: TRBJ2-1; V: TRBV5-1; length: 15; size: -; DNA: TGCGCCAGCACCTTGGAGAGACTAGCGGGTGGCGAGCAGTTCTTC; CDR3: CASTLERLAGGEQFF
D: -; J: TRBJ1-5; V: TRBV18; length: 16; size: -; DNA: TGTGCCAGCTCACCAACCCCCAGGTTTTCAGATCAGCCCCAGCATTTT; CDR3: CASSPTPRFSDQPQHF
D: -; J: TRBJ1-2; V: TRBV2; length: 14; size: -; DNA: TGTGCCATAGCCGCAAGCAGGGGTGGTACTAGCTACACCTTC; CDR3: CAIAASRGGTSYTF
D: -; J: TRBJ1-2; V: TRBV12-3/TRBV12-4; length: 13; size: -; DNA: TGTGCCAGCAGTTTAAGTAGAGGGGGTGGCTACACCTTC; CDR3: CASSLSRGGGYTF
D: TRBD1; J: TRBJ2-1; V: TRBV5-1; length: 14; size: -; DNA: TGCGCCAGCAGCTTGATGACAGGGATCAATGAGCAGTTCTTC; CDR3: CASSLMTGINEQFF
D: -; J: TRBJ2-3; V: TRBV19; length: 14; size: -; DNA: TGTGCCAGCGGGGAGGGACAGGACCCAGATACGCAGTATTTT; CDR3: CASGEGQDPDTQYF
D: -; J: TRBJ1-2; V: TRBV6-6; length: 18; size: -; DNA: TGTGCCAGCAGTCCCTGGGACTTTACTCCTGGTTCGAACTATGGCTACACCTTC; CDR3: CASSPWDFTPGSNYGYTF
D: -; J: TRBJ1-1; V: TRBV2; length: 13; size: -; DNA: TGTGCCAGCAGTGAGGAGGGGATCACTGAAGCTTTCTTT; CDR3: CASSEEGITEAFF
D: TRBD2; J: TRBJ2-5; V: TRBV29-1; length: 15; size: -; DNA: TGCAGCGTTGACTCGGCTAGCGGGGGGTGGGAGACCCAGTACTTC; CDR3: CSVDSASGGWETQYF
D: -; J: TRBJ2-1; V: TRBV11-2; length: 14; size: once; DNA: TGTGCCAGCAGCTTAGTCCCCGGACTTATAGAGCAGTTCTTC; CDR3: CASSLVPGLIEQFF
D: TRBD1; J: TRBJ2-3; V: TRBV13; length: 15; size: -; DNA: TGTGCCAGCACCGAGACAGGGGCCTCCGCAGATACGCAGTATTTT; CDR3: CASTETGASADTQYF
D: -; J: TRBJ1-4; V: TRBV19; length: 16; size: -; DNA: TGTGCCAGTAGTACCCCAAGGGGTGCAACTAATGAAAAACTGTTTTTT; CDR3: CASSTPRGATNEKLFF
D: -; J: TRBJ1-2; V: TRBV20-1; length: 11; size: -; DNA: TGCAGTGCTAGACAGGGGTATGGCTACACCTTC; CDR3: CSARQGYGYTF
D: TRBD2; J: TRBJ2-1; V: TRBV11-2; length: 12; size: -; DNA: TGTGCCAGCAGCTTACAAGCGGGGCAGGTGTTCTTC; CDR3: CASSLQAGQVFF
D: -; J: TRBJ1-5; V: TRBV28; length: 13; size: -; DNA: TGTGCCAGCAGTTTAGAAAGCGGTCAGCCCCAGCATTTT; CDR3: CASSLESGQPQHF
D: -; J: TRBJ1-5; V: TRBV28; length: 17; size: -; DNA: TGTGCCAGCAGTTCCCTCCCGTCCGGGACAAGGAATCAGCCCCAGCATTTT; CDR3: CASSSLPSGTRNQPQHF
D: TRBD1; J: TRBJ1-1; V: TRBV19; length: 15; size: -; DNA: TGTGCCAGTAGCCCCGCGGGACAGAGGAACACTGAAGCTTTCTTT; CDR3: CASSPAGQRNTEAFF
D: TRBD1; J: TRBJ1-2; V: TRBV28; length: 14; size: -; DNA: TGTGCCAGCTTAACTCAGGGGGTCGACTATGGCTACACCTTC; CDR3: CASLTQGVDYGYTF
D: -; J: TRBJ1-1; V: TRBV6-1; length: 13; size: -; DNA: TGTGCCAGCAGTGGAAACAAGAACACTGAAGCTTTCTTT; CDR3: CASSGNKNTEAFF
D: TRBD1; J: TRBJ1-6; V: TRBV28; length: 17; size: few; DNA: TGTGCCAGCAGCCGGTCCGGGACAGGGGGCGGCAATTCACCCCTCCACTTT; CDR3: CASSRSGTGGGNSPLHF
D: TRBD1; J: TRBJ2-3; V: TRBV3-1/TRBV3-2; length: 14; size: -; DNA: TGTGCCAGCAGCCGACAGGGGGGCGGTAATCGTGAGTATTTT; CDR3: CASSRQGGGNREYF